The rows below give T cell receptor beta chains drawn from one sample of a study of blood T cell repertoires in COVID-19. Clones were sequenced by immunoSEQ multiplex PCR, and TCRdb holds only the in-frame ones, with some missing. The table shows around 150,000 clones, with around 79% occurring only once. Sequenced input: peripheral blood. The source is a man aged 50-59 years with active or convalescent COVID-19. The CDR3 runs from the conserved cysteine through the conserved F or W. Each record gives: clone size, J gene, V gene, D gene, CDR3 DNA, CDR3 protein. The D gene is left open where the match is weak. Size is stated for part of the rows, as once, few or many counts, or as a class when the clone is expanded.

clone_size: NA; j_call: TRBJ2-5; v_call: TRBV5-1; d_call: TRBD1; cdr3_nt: TGCGCCAGCAGCTATGACAGGGTGGAGACCCAGTACTTC; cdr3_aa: CASSYDRVETQYF
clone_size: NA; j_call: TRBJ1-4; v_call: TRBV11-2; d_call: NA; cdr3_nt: TGTGCCAGCAGCGCAGGGAAGGGGCGGACTAATGAAAAACTGTTTTTT; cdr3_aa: CASSAGKGRTNEKLFF
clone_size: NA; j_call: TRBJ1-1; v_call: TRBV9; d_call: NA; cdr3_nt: TGTGCCAGCAGCGTAGAGCCGGACATGAACACTGAAGCTTTCTTT; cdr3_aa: CASSVEPDMNTEAFF
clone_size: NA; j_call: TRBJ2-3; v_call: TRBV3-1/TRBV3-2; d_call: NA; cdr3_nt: TGTGCCAGCAGCCAAGATCCCAGGGTCCACGATACGCAGTATTTT; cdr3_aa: CASSQDPRVHDTQYF
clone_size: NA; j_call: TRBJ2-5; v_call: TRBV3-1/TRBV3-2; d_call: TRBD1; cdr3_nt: TGTGCCAGCAGCCCCCGGGACAGACAAGAGACCCAGTACTTC; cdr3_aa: CASSPRDRQETQYF
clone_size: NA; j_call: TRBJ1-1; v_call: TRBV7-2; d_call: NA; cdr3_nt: TGTGCCAGCAGCTTCTACACTGAAGCTTTCTTT; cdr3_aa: CASSFYTEAFF
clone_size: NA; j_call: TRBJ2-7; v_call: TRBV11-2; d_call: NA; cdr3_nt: TGTGCCAGCAGCCAGGGACTCTCAATCTCCTACGAGCAGTACTTC; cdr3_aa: CASSQGLSISYEQYF
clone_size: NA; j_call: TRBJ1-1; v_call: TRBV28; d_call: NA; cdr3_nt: TGTGCCAGCTTATTTGCGGGGATGGGCACTGAAGCTTTCTTT; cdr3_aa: CASLFAGMGTEAFF
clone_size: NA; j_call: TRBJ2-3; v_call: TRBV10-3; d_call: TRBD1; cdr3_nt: TGTGCCCTGCAGAGGGACAGGGAGGGGGATACGCAGTATTTT; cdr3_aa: CALQRDREGDTQYF
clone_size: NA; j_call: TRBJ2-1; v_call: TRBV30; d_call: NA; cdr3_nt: TGTGCCTCAGTACAGCGGACAGCAGACAATGAGCAGTTCTTC; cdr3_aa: CASVQRTADNEQFF
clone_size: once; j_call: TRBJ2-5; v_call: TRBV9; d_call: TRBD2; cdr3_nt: TGTGCCAGCAGCGCCGGGACTAGCGGGAGGGCTGAGACCCAGTACTTC; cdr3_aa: CASSAGTSGRAETQYF
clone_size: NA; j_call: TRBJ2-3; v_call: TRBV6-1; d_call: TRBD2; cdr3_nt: TGTGCCAGCAGTGCAGAGGTAGCGGGACCCACAGATACGCAGTATTTT; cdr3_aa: CASSAEVAGPTDTQYF
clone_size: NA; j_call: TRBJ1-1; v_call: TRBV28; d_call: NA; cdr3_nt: TGTGCCAGCAGTTTTCGAGAAGCTGAAGCTTTCTTT; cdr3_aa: CASSFREAEAFF
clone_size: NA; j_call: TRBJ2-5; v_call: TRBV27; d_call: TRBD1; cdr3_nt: TGTGCCAGCAGTCCGGGACAGGAAGAGACCCAGTACTTC; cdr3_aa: CASSPGQEETQYF
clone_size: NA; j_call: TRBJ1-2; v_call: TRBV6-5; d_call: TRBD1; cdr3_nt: TGTGCCAGCAGTTCCACAGGGGCGAAAGGCTACACCTTC; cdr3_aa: CASSSTGAKGYTF
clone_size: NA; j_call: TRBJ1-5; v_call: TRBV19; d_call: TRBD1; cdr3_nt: TGTGCCAGTAAACGACAGGGCAAGGCCGACTCCCAACTCAATCAGCCCCAGCATTTT; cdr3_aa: CASKRQGKADSQLNQPQHF
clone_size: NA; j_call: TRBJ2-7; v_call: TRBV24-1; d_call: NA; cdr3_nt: TGTGCCACCAGTGATTCCACCTCGGCGCGGGACTACGAGCAGTACTTC; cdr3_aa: CATSDSTSARDYEQYF
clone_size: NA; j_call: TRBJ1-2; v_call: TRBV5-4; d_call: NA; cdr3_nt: TGTGCCAGCAGCTTGGGGCGGAGAGCTAACTATGGCTACACCTTC; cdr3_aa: CASSLGRRANYGYTF
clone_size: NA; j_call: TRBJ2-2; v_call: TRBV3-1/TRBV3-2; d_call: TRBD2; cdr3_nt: TGTGCCAGCAGCCACGGAGGACTAGCCCGGGGCACCGGGGAGCTGTTTTTT; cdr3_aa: CASSHGGLARGTGELFF
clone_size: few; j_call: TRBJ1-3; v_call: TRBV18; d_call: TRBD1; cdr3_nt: TGTGCCAGCTCTCTTCAGGGGGCCAGAGACACCATATATTTT; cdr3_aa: CASSLQGARDTIYF
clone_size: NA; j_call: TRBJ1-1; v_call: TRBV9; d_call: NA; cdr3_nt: TGTGCCAGCAGCGGGGTTCTAGGGGGGAACACTGAAGCTTTCTTT; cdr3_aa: CASSGVLGGNTEAFF
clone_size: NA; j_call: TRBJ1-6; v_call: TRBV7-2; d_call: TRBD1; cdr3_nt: TGTGCCAGCAGCTTAGATCCAGGGGGAGAGTCACCCCTCCACTTT; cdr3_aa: CASSLDPGGESPLHF
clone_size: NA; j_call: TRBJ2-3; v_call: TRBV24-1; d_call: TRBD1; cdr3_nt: TGTGCCACCAGTGATCACGGACAGGGCGCTTGGAGTAGTACGCAGTATTTT; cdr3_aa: CATSDHGQGAWSSTQYF
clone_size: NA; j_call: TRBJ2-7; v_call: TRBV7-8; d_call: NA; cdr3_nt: TGTGCCAGCAGCCATGATGGGGCAGGGCCGTACGAGCAGTACTTC; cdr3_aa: CASSHDGAGPYEQYF
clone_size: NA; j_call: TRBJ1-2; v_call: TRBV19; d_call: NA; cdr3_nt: TGTGCCAGTAGTATCCTTCCCGGGGATGGCTACACCTTC; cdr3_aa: CASSILPGDGYTF
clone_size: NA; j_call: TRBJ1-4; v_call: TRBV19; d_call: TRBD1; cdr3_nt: TGTGCCAGTAGTCCCCGGGGGACAGCTAATGAAAAACTGTTTTTT; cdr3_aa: CASSPRGTANEKLFF
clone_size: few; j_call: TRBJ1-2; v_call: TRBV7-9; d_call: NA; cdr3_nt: TGTGCCAGCAGTTCGAGGAATGATGGCTACACCTTC; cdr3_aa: CASSSRNDGYTF
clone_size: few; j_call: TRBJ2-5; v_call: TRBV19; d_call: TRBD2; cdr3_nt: TGTGCCAGTAGTATGGTTGCCGGGAGGGAGACCCAGTACTTC; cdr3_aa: CASSMVAGRETQYF
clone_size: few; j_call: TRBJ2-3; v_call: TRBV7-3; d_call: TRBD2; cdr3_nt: TGTGCCAGCAGCGAGACGGATGCGGGAGGGTTAGATACGCAGTATTTT; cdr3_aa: CASSETDAGGLDTQYF
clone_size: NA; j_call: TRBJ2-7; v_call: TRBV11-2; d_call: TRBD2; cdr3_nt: TGTGCCAGCAGCTTAGGCCTAGCGGGAGGTTACGAGCAGTACTTC; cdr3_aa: CASSLGLAGGYEQYF
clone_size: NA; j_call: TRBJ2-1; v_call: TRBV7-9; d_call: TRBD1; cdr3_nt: TGTGCCAGCAGCCTACCCTCAAGGACAGGGAGCTCCTACAATGAGCAGTTCTTC; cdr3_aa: CASSLPSRTGSSYNEQFF
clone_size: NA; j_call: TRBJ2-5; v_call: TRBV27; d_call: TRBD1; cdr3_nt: TGTGCCAGCAGAAGACAGGGGGGTGAAGAGACCCAGTACTTC; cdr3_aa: CASRRQGGEETQYF
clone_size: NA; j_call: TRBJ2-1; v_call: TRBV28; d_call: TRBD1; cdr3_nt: TGTGCCAGCAGCCTGGCACAGGGGATAAGTGAGCAGTTCTTC; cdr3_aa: CASSLAQGISEQFF
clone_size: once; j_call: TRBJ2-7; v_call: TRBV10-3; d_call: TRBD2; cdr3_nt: TGTGCCATCTCCGGGGGAGGGAGGGCCCGCTACGAGCAGTACTTC; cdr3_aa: CAISGGGRARYEQYF
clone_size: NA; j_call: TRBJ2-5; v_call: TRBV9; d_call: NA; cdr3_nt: TGTGCCAGCAGCGTAGGGGCAGGGTTGCAAGAGACCCAGTACTTC; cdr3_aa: CASSVGAGLQETQYF
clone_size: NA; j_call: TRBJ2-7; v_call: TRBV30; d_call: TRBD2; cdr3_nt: TGTGCCTGGAGTGCGGGAGGGCCCGAGCAGTACTTC; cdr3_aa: CAWSAGGPEQYF
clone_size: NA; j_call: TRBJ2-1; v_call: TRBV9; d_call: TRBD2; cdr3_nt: TGTGCCAGCGGGATAGCGGGAGGGCTATTAGAGGAGCAGTTCTTC; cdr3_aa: CASGIAGGLLEEQFF
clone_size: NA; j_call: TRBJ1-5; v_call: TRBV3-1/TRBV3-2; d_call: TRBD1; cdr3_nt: TGTGCCAGCAGCCAAGAAGGGGGCACCAATCAGCCCCAGCATTTT; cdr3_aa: CASSQEGGTNQPQHF
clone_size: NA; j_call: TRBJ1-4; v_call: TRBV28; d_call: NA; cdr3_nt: TGTGCCAGCAGTTTAAATCTTGGCAGGGATGAAAAACTGTTTTTT; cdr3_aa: CASSLNLGRDEKLFF
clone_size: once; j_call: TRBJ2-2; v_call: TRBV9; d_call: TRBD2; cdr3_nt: TGTGCCAGCAGCGAGGGACTAGCGGCGAACACCGGGGAGCTGTTTTTT; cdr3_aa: CASSEGLAANTGELFF
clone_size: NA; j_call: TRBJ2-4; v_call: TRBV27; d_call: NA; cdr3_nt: TGTGCCAGCAGTTCGTTGCCCGGGGGCAAAAACATTCAGTACTTC; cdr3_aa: CASSSLPGGKNIQYF
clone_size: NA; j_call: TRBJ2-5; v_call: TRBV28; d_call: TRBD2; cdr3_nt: TGTGCCAGCAGCCCCCGTTCGGCGGGAGGCTTGGAGACCCAGTACTTC; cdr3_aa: CASSPRSAGGLETQYF
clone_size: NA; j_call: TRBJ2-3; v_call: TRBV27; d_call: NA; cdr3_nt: TGTGCCAGCACTAGGTCCCGGGTGACAGATACGCAGTATTTT; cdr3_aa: CASTRSRVTDTQYF
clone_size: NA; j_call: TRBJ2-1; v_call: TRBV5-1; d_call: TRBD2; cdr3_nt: TGCGCCAGCAGTCAGAGACTAGCGGGTTACAATGAGCAGTTCTTC; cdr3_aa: CASSQRLAGYNEQFF
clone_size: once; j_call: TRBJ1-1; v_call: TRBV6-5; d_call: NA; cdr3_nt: TGTGCCAGCATCACAGGGTTTACTGAAGCTTTCTTT; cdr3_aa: CASITGFTEAFF
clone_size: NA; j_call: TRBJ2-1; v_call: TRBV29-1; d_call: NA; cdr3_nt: TGCAGCGTACGAGGCTCGAGCTCCTACAATGAGCAGTTCTTC; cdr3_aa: CSVRGSSSYNEQFF
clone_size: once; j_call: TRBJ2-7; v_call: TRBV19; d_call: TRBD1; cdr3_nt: TGTGCCAGTAGTATTTCAGCCGGGACAGCGACCTACGAGCAGTACTTC; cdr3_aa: CASSISAGTATYEQYF
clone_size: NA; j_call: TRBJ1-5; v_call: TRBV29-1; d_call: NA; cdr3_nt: TGCAGCGTTGGCCAGGGCCTCGGCAATCAGCCCCAGCATTTT; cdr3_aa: CSVGQGLGNQPQHF
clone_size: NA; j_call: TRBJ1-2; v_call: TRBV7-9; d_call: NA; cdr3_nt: TGTGCCAGCAGCTTAGGCCAGGGCCATATGGGCTACACCTTC; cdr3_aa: CASSLGQGHMGYTF
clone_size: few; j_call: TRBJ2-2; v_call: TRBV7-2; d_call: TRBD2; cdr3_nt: TGTGCCAGCAGCCCGGGACTAGCGAAGACCGGGGAGCTGTTTTTT; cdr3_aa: CASSPGLAKTGELFF
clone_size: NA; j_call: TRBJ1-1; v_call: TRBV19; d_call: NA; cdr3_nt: TGTGCCAGTAGTATTAGCAGGGACACTGAAGCTTTCTTT; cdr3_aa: CASSISRDTEAFF
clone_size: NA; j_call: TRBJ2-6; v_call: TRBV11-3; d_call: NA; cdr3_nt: TGTGCCAGCAGCGGGGCAGTCTCTGGGGCCAACGTCCTGACTTTC; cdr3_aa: CASSGAVSGANVLTF